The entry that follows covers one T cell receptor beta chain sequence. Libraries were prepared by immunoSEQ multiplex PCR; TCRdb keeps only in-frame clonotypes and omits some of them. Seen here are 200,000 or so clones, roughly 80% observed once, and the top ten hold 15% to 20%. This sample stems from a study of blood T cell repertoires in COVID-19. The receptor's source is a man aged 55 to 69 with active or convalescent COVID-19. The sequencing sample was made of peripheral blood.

In DNA form, the CDR3 reads TGTGCCAGCTCAATGCGGTCCCAAATGAGCTACAATGAGCAGTTCTTC. Protein product: CASSMRSQMSYNEQFF. The chain employs TRBV18 and TRBJ2-1, with D unresolved. The germline CDR1 and CDR2 sequences are KGHSH and LQKENI. V gave up 5 bases and J gave up 3 bases, with 17 bases separating them. This CDR3 has 16 amino acids.